Listed here is a single T cell receptor (beta chain). What it binds is not known. Only in-frame clones appear in the TCRdb table, and some are missing; sequencing was by immunoSEQ multiplex PCR. The sample includes fewer than 85,000 clones, approximately 94% seen only once; the top ten take about 0.53%. This entry comes from a study of graft-versus-host responses after intestinal transplantation. The CDR3 has 13 amino acids. Germline V CDR1 and CDR2: GTSNPN, SVGIG (reference sequence). The V and J ends lost 3 bases and 4 bases respectively, with 12 bases between them. The source material was unstimulated CD8+ T cells sorted from spleen or lymph node cells, sampled before intestinal transplant. The sequence came from a human donor who received an intestinal transplant. The rearrangement uses TRBV30 and TRBJ2-5; D call uncertain. The CDR3 here is CAWSVGWTETQYF. CDR3 in DNA: TGTGCCTGGAGCGTAGGCTGGACAGAGACCCAGTACTTC.